The 3 T cell receptor beta chains in this list originate from one sample, sequenced in a study of T-cell reconstitution after alpha-beta-depleted transplantation in children. Unique molecular identifiers were incorporated into the prepared TCRbeta library. Each CDR3 protein is one row after TCRdb ran MiXCR on the PCR reads. The repertoire holds fewer than 700,000 distinct CDR3 sequences, under 15% seen once, with around 2.2% in the top ten. The sample here was PBMCs, mostly from graft donor cells, taken 360 days after TCRalphabeta/CD19-depleted stem cell transplant. The receptors here all came from a male patient between 10 and 17 years old who had a stem cell transplant for acute myeloid leukemia, so the T cells may come from the graft donor.

The CDR3 loop reads CASSSSGGRSTGELFF. In DNA, the CDR3 is TGTGCCAGCAGTTCATCAGGGGGAAGATCCACCGGGGAGCTGTTTTTT. This chain links TRBV27 with TRBJ2-2; 7 nucleotides match TRBD1. The length of the CDR3 is 16 residues. Germline trimming cut 4 bases from V and 4 bases from J; bases unmatched to any gene: 9. The V gene's germline CDR1 is MNHEY and CDR2 SMNVEV (reference sequence).

This clonotype has more than one count but fewer than ten. CDR3 in DNA: TGCGCCAGCAGCTTGGCTCTTGCCGGACCCCTGGTACCCTACGAGCAGTACTTC. This translates into CASSLALAGPLVPYEQYF. V gene TRBV5-1 combines with J gene TRBJ2-7; unclear D gene. Germline V lookup: CDR1 SGHRS, CDR2 YFSETQ. V was cut by 0 bases and J by 2 bases, with 21 bases left in between. The CDR3 contains 18 residues.

V gene TRBV29-1 combines with J gene TRBJ2-2, with TRBD1 matching over 8 bases. The CDR3 loop spans 16 amino acids. Looked up from germline, CDR1 is SQVTM and CDR2 is ANQGSEA. With V trimmed by 6 bases and J by 2 bases, 11 bases remained unmatched. CDR3 sequence (DNA): TGCAGCGTCGGATCTGCCGGGACAGGAAACACCGGGGAGCTGTTTTTT. It encodes CSVGSAGTGNTGELFF.